The TCR beta chain under discussion was sequenced for a study of shared clonotypes between healthy human individuals (dated by TCRdb to the early 2020s). Some background on the complete study: The cohort included three men and a couple of women between 18 and 49 years of age. For each donor, CD4 naive and CD4 memory were each given three plates, CD8 naive was given two plates, and CD8 memory was given one plate. The study deeply sequenced blood TCR repertoires of several healthy adults to estimate repertoire size and the extent of clonotype sharing between individuals. To increase sequencing depth and limit assay-specific biases, TCR repertoire library preparation and sequencing were carried out by different laboratories using diverse techniques. Per donor, leukapheresis produced somewhere between about 0.8 and 9.5 billion PBMCs. Study-level results and caveats: The genetic and exposure-history diversity represented was limited by the small number of donors. Clonotypes shared by all four sorted-subset donors showed higher generation probabilities than non-shared clonotypes. Rarefaction of sorted-subset datasets indicated incomplete sequencing despite the large sequencing depth. Naive subsets generally had larger estimated clonotype richness than memory subsets did. Across a handful of donors, around 5% of naive CD4, 3% to 3.5% of naive CD8, roughly 2.3% of memory CD4, and about 0.44% of memory CD8 clonotypes were shared. Sampling was restricted to blood, and TCR repertoires in tissues likely differ from the TCR repertoires found in blood. Pairwise subsampling indicated that sequencing depth was expected to affect the degree of clonotype sharing among donors.

Using the deep immunoSEQ assay, TCR CDR3 regions were amplified from genomic DNA by multiplex PCR. Extracted genomic DNA from each cell subset was distributed evenly across all wells of several immunoSEQ 96-well plates, and each plate was treated as a replicate. For sorted subsets, each replicate PCR was loaded with around 220 ng genomic DNA, equivalent to 30,000 or so T cell genomes. Purified libraries were quantified with a Qubit 3.0 fluorometer, sized on a Bioanalyzer 2100, and re-quantified with the KAPA Library Quantification kit. Every immunoSEQ 96-well plate was sequenced on a dedicated single-read 150-cycle Illumina NextSeq 550 flow cell. Per the authors' processing: The immunoSEQ output contained only junctional sequences without quality scores, so filtering could not match that applied to full-length reads. Sequences were annotated with PyIR, a Python wrapper for IgBLAST v1.9, using IMGT germline references to assign V/J genes and CDR3. Reads with weak V/J assignments (E-value above 1e-6), missing CDR3, stop codons, out-of-frame junctions, or ambiguous translated residues were removed. V3J clonotypes were defined as sequences sharing the same inferred V gene, J gene, and CDR3 amino acid sequence. The percentage overlap between two repertoires was calculated by dividing the number of shared unique clonotypes by the size of the smaller repertoire. Three approaches were used to assess repertoire richness: RTK rarefaction, the Chao1 estimator, and Recon v2.1 estimates of unobserved clonotypes. OLGA was used to compute generation probabilities for all TCRbeta clonotypes that the gDNA method yielded from a few donors. The source is immuneACCESS, and TCRdb retained only in-frame sequences with V and J called. Part of the clones is not carried over; for the studies checked, unresolved V genes explain less than half of this, and the remainder is unexplained. V and J calls and clone size are given by that table; D and trimming were obtained from the DNA. This sample comprises 950,000 to 1,300,000 clones, about 74% of them detected only once. The ten top clones hold approximately 1.5% of the sample.

Comment on this clone: What antigen it recognizes has not been identified. No per-base quality is available; no much larger clone lies one base away.

Looking up the germline V gene (reference sequence) yields CDR1 SEHNR and CDR2 FQNEAQ. The trim is 8 bases for V and 6 bases for J, with a gap of 4 bases between the germline ends. The CDR3 goes from the cysteine to the phenylalanine over 9 residues. Of the read, only the CDR3 DNA is kept; its 27 bases are in frame from base 1. Healthy HIV-negative adults with no recently reported acute infections or vaccinations were included as donors. All donors were Caucasian adults living in Nashville, Tennessee, USA. CD4+ T cells were enriched by magnetic negative selection, after which naive cells were positively selected on CD45RA and the negative fraction was taken as the memory subset. Blood was obtained by leukapheresis, after which PBMCs were separated by Ficoll-Histopaque density gradient centrifugation and cryopreserved in liquid nitrogen vapor phase. Purity and quantity of every magnetically sorted T cell population were checked by analytical flow cytometry. From each sorted fraction, genomic DNA was isolated and quantified by UV absorbance on a Nanodrop 2000c.

The rearranged segments are TRBV7-9 and TRBJ1-2, with no confidently assigned D gene. This TCR was recovered from a man between 18 and 35 years old in good health. Input material: memory CD4+ T cells sorted from blood. Per the publication, the cell subset or site label means: CD45RA-negative fraction. The nucleotide sequence reads as follows: TGTGCCAGCGGGGATGGCTACACCTTC. Translation gives CASGDGYTF.